These 25 T cell receptor beta chains were sequenced from one sample in a study. One entry per CDR3 protein results from TCRdb running MiXCR on the RT-PCR reads. Of about 700,000 distinct CDR3 sequences in the sample, approximately 15% were seen once. Sequencing used memory CD4+ T cells from blood. These receptors all stem from a female donor in good health, serving as a healthy control.

This clonotype has a count of ten or more. As DNA, the CDR3 is TGTGCCAGCAGTTTCGGGGTACCAAGCACAGATACGCAGTATTTT. Encoded protein: CASSFGVPSTDTQYF. The chain couples TRBV6-5 to TRBJ2-3, with TRBD2 as a possible D gene (5 bases). The CDR3 extends over 15 amino acids. Per germline, CDR1 MNHEY and CDR2 SVGAGI. The V gene lost 4 bases and the J gene lost 0 bases, with 11 bases spanning the gap.

The gene calls are TRBV18 and TRBJ2-7, with D possibly being TRBD2 (7 bases). Between the trimmed V and J ends, which lost 2 bases and 3 bases, there was a span of 11 bases. The CDR3 has 14 amino acids. CDR1 KGHSH and CDR2 LQKENI come from the germline V gene. In DNA form, the CDR3 reads TGTGCCAGCTCACCAGGGGGGGCAGTCTACGAGCAGTACTTC. Translation: CASSPGGAVYEQYF. The full variable domain, its missing parts supplied by reference TRBV18 and TRBJ2-7, is NAGVMQNPRHLVRRRGQEARLRCSPMKGHSHVYWYRQLPEEGLKFMVYLQKENIIDESGMPKERFSAEFPKEGPSILRIQQVVRGDSAAYFCASSPGGAVYEQYFGPGTRLTVT.

The chain uses TRBV5-5 and TRBJ2-1; 8 positions match TRBD1. The germline CDR1 and CDR2 sequences are SGHKS and YYEKEE (reference sequence). The ends lost 4 bases at V and 5 bases at J; junction bases unmatched: 8. The CDR3 is 15 amino acids. The CDR3: CASSPGQGIHNEQFF. As DNA, the CDR3 is TGTGCCAGCAGCCCCGGACAGGGAATTCACAATGAGCAGTTCTTC.

This clonotype occurred a few times. V usage is TRBV7-2 and J usage is TRBJ2-7; 10 bases fit TRBD2. After removal of 5 bases from V and 3 bases from J, the junction contained 7 bases not matched to a gene. CDR1 and CDR2 from the germline V gene are SGHTA and FQGNSA. The CDR3 loop spans 15 amino acids. The CDR3 loop is CASSLAGTSDYEQYF. The DNA of the CDR3 is TGTGCCAGCAGCCTCGCCGGGACTAGCGACTACGAGCAGTACTTC.

This clonotype occurred a few times. The J gene is TRBJ2-1, the V gene TRBV4-2; tentative D call: TRBD1 (6 bases). The CDR3 sequence is 14 residues long. Germline V lookup: CDR1 LGHNA, CDR2 YNFKEQ. The V end was cut by 1 base, the J end by 6 bases, with 10 bases between. CDR3 residues: CASSQGQGINEQFF. DNA of the CDR3: TGTGCCAGCAGCCAAGGCCAGGGGATCAATGAGCAGTTCTTC.

V is TRBV6-2 or TRBV6-3 and J is TRBJ2-2, with TRBD1 as a possible D gene (6 bases). V shed 10 bases and J shed 5 bases, with 20 bases lying between them. The V gene's germline CDR1 is MNHEY and CDR2 SVGEGT. The CDR3 has 15 amino acids. CDR3 protein: CATAGVLLATGELFF. The CDR3 DNA reads as TGTGCCACTGCAGGGGTTTTGCTGGCGACCGGGGAGCTGTTTTTT.

This chain links TRBV27 with TRBJ1-1; D uncertain. V shed 8 bases and J shed 2 bases, with 15 bases lying between them. The CDR3 totals 14 residues. Germline CDR1 is MNHEY and CDR2 is SMNVEV (reference sequence). The CDR3 loop reads CASGSWSGNTEAFF. In DNA, the CDR3 is TGTGCCAGCGGTTCGTGGTCGGGAAACACTGAAGCTTTCTTT.

This clonotype occurred many times. The V call is TRBV9, the J call TRBJ2-3, with TRBD2 matching over 11 bases. CDR3 length equals 16 residues. Germline V gene sequence: CDR1 SGDLS, CDR2 YYNGEE. V lost 1 base to trimming and J lost 4 bases; unmatched junction nucleotides: 5. The CDR3 sequence is CASSVKLAGDADTQYF. DNA of the CDR3: TGTGCCAGCAGCGTAAAACTAGCGGGAGACGCAGATACGCAGTATTTT. Full variable domain (outside the CDR3, taken from reference TRBV9 and TRBJ2-3): DSGVTQTPKHLITATGQRVTLRCSPRSGDLSVYWYQQSLDQGLQFLIQYYNGEERAKGNILERFSAQQFPDLHSELNLSSLELGDSALYFCASSVKLAGDADTQYFGPGTRLTVL.

The J gene is TRBJ2-1, the V gene TRBV6-2 or TRBV6-3; 10 bases are a match to TRBD2. CDR1 MNHEY and CDR2 SVGEGT come from the germline V gene. V was clipped by 3 bases and J by 5 bases; unmatched bases: 13. There are 18 residues in the CDR3. Here the CDR3 reads CASSYSPRLAGYDNEQFF. The CDR3 coding sequence is TGTGCCAGCAGTTATTCCCCAAGACTAGCGGGTTATGACAATGAGCAGTTCTTC.

Many counts were recorded for this clonotype. V is TRBV10-1 and J is TRBJ2-2; TRBD1 aligns across 10 bases. CDR1 WNHNN and CDR2 SYGVQD come from the germline V gene (reference sequence). The CDR3 runs 15 residues. The J segment lost 2 bases and the V segment lost 8 bases, leaving 5 bases of the junction unmatched. The CDR3: CASEGTGANTGELFF. The CDR3 DNA reads TGCGCCAGCGAAGGGACAGGGGCCAACACCGGGGAGCTGTTTTTT.

V gene TRBV5-4 combines with J gene TRBJ2-5; 8 nucleotides match TRBD2. This CDR3 comprises 15 residues. Trimming removed 1 base from V and 0 bases from J; junction bases left unmatched: 2. Germline V gene lookup returns CDR1 SGHNT and CDR2 YYREEE (reference sequence). The DNA of the CDR3 is TGTGCCAGCAGCTTGCAGACTAGCGACCAAGAGACCCAGTACTTC. Its protein is CASSLQTSDQETQYF.

V gene TRBV5-1 combines with J gene TRBJ2-7; the D gene is possibly TRBD1 (6 bases). Germline V lookup: CDR1 SGHRS, CDR2 YFSETQ. This CDR3 spans 14 amino acids. Trimming stripped 3 bases from V and 3 bases from J, with 13 bases between. DNA of the CDR3: TGCGCCAGCAGCTCATCTACAGGGAACTACGAGCAGTACTTC. Its translation: CASSSSTGNYEQYF. The full variable domain, rest sourced from reference TRBV5-1 and TRBJ2-7, is KAGVTQTPRYLIKTRGQQVTLSCSPISGHRSVSWYQQTPGQGLQFLFEYFSETQRNKGNFPGRFSGRQFSNSRSEMNVSTLELGDSALYLCASSSSTGNYEQYFGPGTRLTVT.

This clonotype was counted at least ten times. The V gene is TRBV7-6, the J gene TRBJ2-3; 13 nucleotides agree with TRBD2. Germline values: CDR1 SGHVS, CDR2 FNYEAQ. CDR3 size: 16 residues. The ends lost 5 bases at V and 3 bases at J; junction bases unmatched: 5. The DNA of the CDR3 is TGTGCCAGCAGCCGACTAGCGGGAGGCCTTACAGATACGCAGTATTTT. It yields the protein CASSRLAGGLTDTQYF.

This clonotype was found a few times. The J gene is TRBJ1-3, the V gene TRBV5-6; 9 positions match TRBD1. Germline values: CDR1 SGHDT, CDR2 YYEEEE. Trimming cost V 4 bases and J 14 bases; bases outside gene matches: 13. This CDR3 contains 14 residues. Here the CDR3 reads CASSLSLRGTGLYF. The CDR3 DNA reads TGTGCCAGCAGCCTTTCCCTCCGCGGGACAGGGCTATATTTT.

The rearrangement links TRBV30 to TRBJ2-1, with TRBD1 identical over 7 bases. This CDR3 contains 13 residues. V was pared by 1 base and J by 8 bases, with 5 bases of the junction left unmatched. Germline CDR1 reads GTSNPN; CDR2 reads SVGIG (reference sequence). The CDR3 DNA follows: TGTGCCTGGAGTGCGACAGGGTACCATGAGCAGTTCTTC. Residues: CAWSATGYHEQFF.

This clonotype has more than one count but fewer than ten. The gene calls are TRBV7-7 and TRBJ1-2; no reliable D call. The CDR3 extends over 14 amino acids. V was shortened by 2 bases and J by 0 bases, with 7 bases between the two germline ends. CDR1 and CDR2 from the germline V gene are SSHAT and FNYEAQ (reference sequence). CDR3: CASSLSRPNYGYTF. The CDR3 region has the DNA TGTGCCAGCAGCTTATCACGTCCTAACTATGGCTACACCTTC.

The chain employs TRBV24-1 and TRBJ2-7; 8 bases align to TRBD1. V shed 4 bases and J 2 bases; nucleotides not matched to a gene: 6. The length of the CDR3 is 15 residues. Germline V gene sequence: CDR1 KGHDR, CDR2 SFDVKD. The CDR3 region has the DNA TGTGCCACCAGTGACTCAAACAGGGGGGCCTACGAGCAGTACTTC. It specifies CATSDSNRGAYEQYF.

This clonotype showed up many times. The rearrangement links TRBV29-1 to TRBJ2-2; D possibly corresponds to TRBD2 (6 bases). The CDR3 spans 13 residues. Germline V gene sequence: CDR1 SQVTM, CDR2 ANQGSEA. V lost 5 bases to trimming and J lost 13 bases, with 20 bases between them. The CDR3 region has the DNA TGCAGCGTTTCCCAGACACCCGCGGGGCTGCTGTTTTTT. This translates into CSVSQTPAGLLFF.

Turning to this clonotype: With a much larger clone just one base away, this may be a read error. The chain joins TRBV5-6 to TRBJ1-6; D gene ambiguous. Germline CDR1 reads SGHDT; CDR2 reads YYEEEE. This CDR3 region has 14 residues. The CDR3, as DNA: TGTGCCAGCAGCTTGGGACGGATCAATTCACCCATCCACTTT. This translates into CASSLGRINSPIHF.

The rearrangement uses TRBV6-5 and TRBJ1-1; 9 nucleotides agree with TRBD1. The CDR3 spans 18 residues. The germline V gene encodes CDR1 MNHEY and CDR2 SVGAGI. Trimming at V came to 2 bases and at J to 3 bases, leaving 13 bases not matched to a gene. As DNA, the CDR3 is TGTGCCAGCAGTTACACATTTTCAGGGGACAGGGTGGACACTGAAGCTTTCTTT. This encodes CASSYTFSGDRVDTEAFF.

The chain links TRBV20-1 to TRBJ2-1, with TRBD2 identical over 11 bases. The CDR3 extends over 17 amino acids. CDR1 and CDR2 (germline): DFQATT, SNEGSKA (reference sequence). The junction had 11 bases not matched to a gene; V was cut back by 3 bases and J by 4 bases. The CDR3 bases are TGCAGTGCTAGGAGGGGTACTAGCGGGGGCCCTTACAATGAGCAGTTCTTC. Translating it yields CSARRGTSGGPYNEQFF.

This clonotype was detected ten times or more. The V and J genes are TRBV11-2 and TRBJ2-3; 8 bases line up with TRBD2. CDR1 SGHAT and CDR2 FQNNGV come from the germline V gene. The CDR3 sequence is 14 residues long. After removal of 6 bases from V and 4 bases from J, the junction contained 6 bases not matched to a gene. CDR3 sequence (DNA): TGTGCCAGCAGATTCGGGGGGGGGCCAGATACGCAGTATTTT. Protein sequence: CASRFGGGPDTQYF.

The chain combines TRBV18 with TRBJ2-1; weak D call: TRBD1 (5 bases). Trimming cost V 0 bases and J 11 bases, with 8 bases left between them. Per germline, CDR1 KGHSH and CDR2 LQKENI. The CDR3 totals 12 residues. The CDR3 reads CASSPPDSKQFF. CDR3 DNA: TGTGCCAGCTCACCACCTGACAGCAAGCAGTTCTTC.

The gene calls are TRBV28 and TRBJ2-5, with D perhaps matching TRBD1 (6 bases). Germline CDR1 reads MDHEN; CDR2 reads SYDVKM. V dropped 5 bases and J dropped 2 bases, with 12 bases sitting between them. There are 14 residues in the CDR3. DNA for the CDR3: TGTGCCAGCAGTCATGCAGGGGCTCAAGAGACCCAGTACTTC. Amino acid sequence: CASSHAGAQETQYF.

This clonotype was recorded at least ten times. This sequence joins TRBV9 and TRBJ2-1, with D unresolved. This CDR3 has 17 amino acids. The germline V gene has CDR1 SGDLS and CDR2 YYNGEE. V gave up 0 bases and J gave up 0 bases, with 13 bases separating them. CDR3 amino acids: CASSVGKGLSSYNEQFF. The CDR3 nucleotides read TGTGCCAGCAGCGTAGGGAAGGGCCTTAGCTCCTACAATGAGCAGTTCTTC.